This TCR beta chain was sequenced for a study of cytomegalovirus exposure and HLA in healthy donors. Study summary: As released early, the data held 75 million to 90 million unique TCRs from HLA-typed donors. Study-wide points: The number of N-insertions in an Asian-associated ancestry cluster was reportedly below the roughly 700-donor mean in a later analysis. Reports credit the classifier with highly specific, highly sensitive diagnosis of cytomegalovirus status.

This clone was found a few times. Antigen unknown. At the DNA level, this CDR3 is encoded by other sequences in the same sample as well. The CDR3 has 13 residues. Germline-derived CDR1 and CDR2 are SGHVS and FQNEAQ. The V and J ends lost 2 bases and 4 bases, in that order; junction bases with no gene match: 0. 60 Vbeta and 13 Jbeta primers were used in PCR. Repertoires were generated with immunoSEQ multiplex PCR, while TCRdb's copy carries only in-frame clones and drops some. Here the sample spans some 82,000 clones, roughly 84% being singletons. Sequences were obtained from PBMCs. The chain has TRBV7-8 and TRBJ1-1, with 8 bases fitting TRBD1. The origin of this receptor is a woman between 45 and 60 years old in good health and CMV-seronegative. The CDR3 nucleotides are TGTGCCAGCAGCTTAACAGGGGGCACTGAAGCTTTCTTT. Translation: CASSLTGGTEAFF.